The following is a TCR beta chain sequence with its context. What it binds is unknown. These data come from a study of T cells expressing NK-cell markers. For the study at large: Cells sorted as CD3+CD56+NKG2C+, CD3+CD56+NKG2C- and CD3+CD56-NKG2C+ T cells supplied the TCR beta repertoires. Eight donors were sequenced, of whom seven were HCMV-seropositive, while the remaining one was HCMV-seronegative.

TCRdb derives one entry per CDR3 protein from the 5' RACE reads, leaving out DNA. There are 130,000 to 150,000 distinct CDR3 sequences in the sample, with approximately 12% held by the top ten. Whole-study findings and limits: Topping the CD3+CD56-NKG2C+ fraction as well were these clonotypes, in a few donors.

Germline assignment: CDR1 MNHEY and CDR2 SVGAGI. This CDR3 is built from 12 residues. This receptor was obtained from a man aged 18 to 29 in good health. V gene TRBV6-5 combines with J gene TRBJ2-1; lacking DNA, the TRBD1 call made by TCRdb goes unchecked. Source material: blood T cells: a sorted CD56 or NKG2C T cell subset, CD4+ or CD8+ T cells, or bulk PBMC T cells (not recorded which). CDR3: CASSSAGTEQFF.